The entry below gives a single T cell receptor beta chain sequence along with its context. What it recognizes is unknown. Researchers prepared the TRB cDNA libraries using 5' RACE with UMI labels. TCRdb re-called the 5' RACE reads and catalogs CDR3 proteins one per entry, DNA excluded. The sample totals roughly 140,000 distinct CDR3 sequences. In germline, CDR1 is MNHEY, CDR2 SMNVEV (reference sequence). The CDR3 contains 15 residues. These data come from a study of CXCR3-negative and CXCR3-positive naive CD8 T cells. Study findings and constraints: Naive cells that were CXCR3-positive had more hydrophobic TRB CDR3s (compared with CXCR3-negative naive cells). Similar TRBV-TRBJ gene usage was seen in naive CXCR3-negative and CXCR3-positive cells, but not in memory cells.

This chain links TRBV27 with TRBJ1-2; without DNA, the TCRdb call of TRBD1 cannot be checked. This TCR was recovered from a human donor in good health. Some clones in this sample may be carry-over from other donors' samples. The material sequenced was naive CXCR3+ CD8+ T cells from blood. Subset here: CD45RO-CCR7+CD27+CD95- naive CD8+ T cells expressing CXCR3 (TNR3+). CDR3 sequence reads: CASSTAGGNNYGYTF.